A single sample is the source of the 18 T cell receptor beta chains below, sequenced in a study of cytomegalovirus exposure and HLA in healthy donors. In the PCR, 60 Vbeta and 13 Jbeta primers were used. Only in-frame clones appear in the TCRdb table, and some are missing; sequencing was by immunoSEQ multiplex PCR. Among around 160,000 clones listed, 68% were seen once. Sequenced material: PBMCs. Receptors originate from a woman in her forties in good health and CMV-seropositive.

This rearrangement joins TRBV5-1 to TRBJ2-2; 9 bases are shared with TRBD2. Germline V gives CDR1 SGHRS, CDR2 YFSETQ. V dropped 0 bases and J dropped 5; count of bases not matched to a gene: 2. The CDR3 is made up of 15 amino acids. The DNA of the CDR3 is TGCGCCAGCAGCTTGGGTAGCGGGAGTACCGGGGAGCTGTTTTTT. Its protein product is CASSLGSGSTGELFF.

DNA of the CDR3: TGTGCCAGCAGGGGCGCAGATTATGGCTACACCTTC. Amino acid sequence: CASRGADYGYTF. The chain links TRBV4-2 to TRBJ1-2; D call uncertain. The length of the CDR3 is 12 residues. Germline assignment: CDR1 LGHNA and CDR2 YNFKEQ. Trimming removed 6 bases from V and 5 bases from J, with 10 bases in between.

The J gene is TRBJ2-1, the V gene TRBV9; perhaps TRBD2 as D (6 bases). Germline V gene lookup returns CDR1 SGDLS and CDR2 YYNGEE. This CDR3 spans 14 amino acids. V dropped 4 bases and J dropped 7 bases, with 15 bases sitting between them. The CDR3 here is CASSPTRAGNEQFF. In DNA, the CDR3 is TGTGCCAGCAGCCCGACGCGTGCGGGGAATGAGCAGTTCTTC.

This clone appeared a few times. This rearrangement joins TRBV7-9 to TRBJ2-7, with D tentatively TRBD1 (6 bases). Germline values: CDR1 SEHNR, CDR2 FQNEAQ (reference sequence). The CDR3 extends over 15 amino acids. V was clipped by 1 base and J by 0 bases, with 10 bases between them. In DNA form, the CDR3 reads TGTGCCAGCAGCTTAGAGGGGGACGGCTCCTACGAGCAGTACTTC. Its protein is CASSLEGDGSYEQYF.

CDR3 in DNA: TGCGCCAGCAGCTCAGCCTGGTCCGGGACAGGGGTTGTAGAGTTCTTC. Translation: CASSSAWSGTGVVEFF. This chain connects TRBV5-1 to TRBJ2-1; TRBD1 agrees at 10 bases. The CDR3 has 16 amino acids. Trimming took 3 bases from V and 14 from J; bases not matched to a gene: 17. Germline CDR1 reads SGHRS; CDR2 reads YFSETQ.

This clone was detected only a few times. This chain joins TRBV15 and TRBJ2-3; D gene ambiguous. This CDR3 has 12 amino acids. V lost 1 base and J lost 6, with 5 bases in between. CDR1 and CDR2 (germline): LNHNV, YYDKDF (reference sequence). The CDR3: CATSRGADTQYF. CDR3 coding DNA: TGTGCCACCAGCAGAGGAGCGGATACGCAGTATTTT.

This clone was detected only a few times. The chain carries TRBV2 and TRBJ1-2; D unclear. This CDR3 has 12 amino acids. V gave up 10 bases and J gave up 4 bases, with 13 bases separating them. Germline loops: CDR1 SNHLY, CDR2 FYNNEI. The DNA for the CDR3 is TGTGCCACCTACAGCCTTGGCTATGGCTACACCTTC. Its translation: CATYSLGYGYTF. Combining the CDR3 with reference TRBV2 and TRBJ1-2 gives the whole variable domain EPEVTQTPSHQVTQMGQEVILRCVPISNHLYFYWYRQILGQKVEFLVSFYNNEISEKSEIFDDQFSVERPDGSNFTLKIRSTKLEDSAMYFCATYSLGYGYTFGSGTRLTVV.

V and J are TRBV19 and TRBJ1-5, with TRBD1 as a possible D gene (5 bases). Germline lookup yields CDR1 LNHDA and CDR2 SQIVND (reference sequence). The ends were cut back, 9 bases at V and 5 bases at J, with 26 bases in the middle. The CDR3 contains 17 residues. The CDR3 protein is CASLGGPGPGGDQPQHF. CDR3 sequence (DNA): TGTGCCAGCCTGGGTGGGCCGGGCCCCGGGGGGGATCAGCCCCAGCATTTT.

The chain recombines TRBV28 with TRBJ1-1, with TRBD1 as a possible D gene (5 bases). V dropped 2 bases and J dropped 1 base, with 11 bases sitting between them. This CDR3 has 15 residues. CDR1 and CDR2 (germline): MDHEN, SYDVKM. This CDR3 reads CASSLGGATNTEAFF. CDR3 coding DNA: TGTGCCAGCAGTTTAGGTGGGGCGACGAACACTGAAGCTTTCTTT.

The chain has TRBV7-2 and TRBJ2-7; 8 positions agree with TRBD2. The CDR3 extends over 17 amino acids. CDR1 SGHTA and CDR2 FQGNSA come from the germline V gene. The J segment lost 0 bases and the V segment lost 5 bases, leaving 12 bases of the junction unmatched. CDR3 coding DNA: TGTGCCAGCAGCCCCTTGAGACCAGCGGGGGCCTCCTACGAGCAGTACTTC. Amino acids: CASSPLRPAGASYEQYF.

This clone was counted only a few times. This chain links TRBV27 with TRBJ2-1; 10 bases fit TRBD2. The V and J ends lost 3 bases and 5 bases, in that order; junction bases with no gene match: 7. Germline CDR1 and CDR2: MNHEY and SMNVEV (reference sequence). This CDR3 has 16 amino acids. In DNA, the CDR3 is TGTGCCAGCAGTTTTATAGCGGGAGGCCCTAACAATGAGCAGTTCTTC. As protein: CASSFIAGGPNNEQFF.

In its sample, this clone was seen once. The rearrangement uses TRBV11-1 and TRBJ1-3, with a tentative D call TRBD1 (6 bases). The CDR3 is made up of 15 amino acids. Germline V gives CDR1 SGHAT, CDR2 FQDESV (reference sequence). Deletions cut 5 bases from V and 3 bases from J, with 14 bases between. The CDR3 protein is CASSQSTGLGNTIYF. In DNA form, the CDR3 reads TGTGCCAGCAGCCAATCAACAGGGCTTGGAAACACCATATATTTT.

The sample holds a few counts of this clone. This chain joins TRBV28 and TRBJ2-7, with 9 nucleotides matching TRBD2. With 2 bases clipped from V and 5 bases from J, the junction kept 4 bases outside the gene matches. This CDR3 has 14 residues. Germline CDR1 MDHEN, CDR2 SYDVKM. CDR3 in DNA: TGTGCCAGCAGTTTAGCGGGAGGGCCCCACGAGCAGTACTTC. Translated: CASSLAGGPHEQYF.

The chain joins TRBV6-5 to TRBJ1-2; possible D gene TRBD1, 5 bases. The CDR3 extends over 13 amino acids. The V gene lost 8 bases and the J gene lost 2 bases, with 12 bases spanning the gap. CDR1 and CDR2 from the germline V gene are MNHEY and SVGAGI. The CDR3 sequence is CASRRDSNYGYTF. CDR3 nucleotides: TGTGCCAGCCGCAGGGACTCCAACTATGGCTACACCTTC.

The chain uses TRBV7-2 and TRBJ1-3; 7 positions agree with TRBD1. This CDR3 has 15 residues. V shed 6 bases, J shed 0 bases, and the junction held 5 bases outside the gene matches. In germline, CDR1 is SGHTA, CDR2 FQGNSA. Here the CDR3 reads CASSSTGSSGNTIYF. CDR3 nucleotide sequence: TGTGCCAGCAGTTCGACAGGGAGCTCTGGAAACACCATATATTTT.

The V and J genes are TRBV28 and TRBJ1-4; D ambiguous. CDR1 MDHEN and CDR2 SYDVKM come from the germline V gene. Trimming removed 7 bases from V and 7 bases from J, with 13 bases in between. This CDR3 is built from 13 residues. CDR3 in amino acids: CASNPGSLEKLFF. Written as DNA, the CDR3 is TGTGCCAGCAACCCCGGGAGCCTTGAAAAACTGTTTTTT.

The rearrangement links TRBV7-3 to TRBJ2-3; TRBD2 might be the D (6 bases). Trimming shortened V by 4 bases and J by 5 bases, and 13 bases separated the two germline ends. Germline V CDR1 and CDR2: SGHTA, FQGTGA. This CDR3 is 14 amino acids long. This CDR3 reads CASSYRDWQDTQYF. DNA for the CDR3: TGTGCCAGCAGCTACCGGGACTGGCAAGATACGCAGTATTTT.

V is TRBV9 and J is TRBJ2-7, with a weak D call TRBD2 (6 bases). The V gene lost 0 bases and the J gene lost 9 bases, with 10 bases spanning the gap. Germline values: CDR1 SGDLS, CDR2 YYNGEE. This CDR3 is 12 amino acids long. The CDR3: CASSVGMGGQYF. CDR3 DNA: TGTGCCAGCAGCGTAGGGATGGGGGGGCAGTACTTC.